This T cell receptor beta chain came from a study of naive and memory T cell subsets. An oligonucleotide containing a UMI was ligated to the 3' end of TCR cDNA. V was cut by 6 bases and J by 1 base, with 4 bases left in between. Germline loops: CDR1 MDHEN, CDR2 SYDVKM. The length of the CDR3 is 11 residues. In its sample, this clonotype was seen many times. Amplification of ligated cDNA took four PCR rounds with SP2 and nested alpha and beta constant primers. Blood and skin TCR RNA was reverse transcribed with alpha and beta constant primers. TCRdb independently ran MiXCR on the 5' RACE reads; one entry per CDR3 protein. The sample has about 48,000 distinct CDR3 sequences, 4.7% seen once.

This TCR was recovered from a female donor in good health. This chain uses TRBV28 with TRBJ2-7; D ambiguous. The DNA for the CDR3 is TGTGCCAGCAGACAATCCTACGAGCAGTACTTC. The encoded protein is CASRQSYEQYF.